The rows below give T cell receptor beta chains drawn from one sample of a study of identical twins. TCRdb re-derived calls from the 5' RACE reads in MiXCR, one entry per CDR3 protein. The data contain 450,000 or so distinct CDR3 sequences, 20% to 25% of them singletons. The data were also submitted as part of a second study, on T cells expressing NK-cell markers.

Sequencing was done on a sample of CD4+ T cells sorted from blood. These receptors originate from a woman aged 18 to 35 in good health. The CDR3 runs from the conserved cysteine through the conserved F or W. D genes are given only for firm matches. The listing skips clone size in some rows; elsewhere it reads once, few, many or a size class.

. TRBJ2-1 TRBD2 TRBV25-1 CASSGSRYNEQFF TGTGCCAGTAGCGGGAGTAGGTACAATGAGCAGTTCTTC
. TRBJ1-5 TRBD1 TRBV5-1 CASANDRDQPQHF TGCGCCAGCGCGAACGACAGGGATCAGCCCCAGCATTTT
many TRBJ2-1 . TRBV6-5 CASSYSMATRYNEQFF TGTGCCAGCAGTTACTCGATGGCCACACGATACAATGAGCAGTTCTTC
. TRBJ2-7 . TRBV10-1 CASSVFLTGRDEQYF TGCGCCAGCAGTGTGTTCCTGACGGGCCGAGACGAGCAGTACTTC
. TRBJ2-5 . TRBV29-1 CSGNRVETQYF TGCAGCGGAAACAGGGTAGAGACCCAGTACTTC
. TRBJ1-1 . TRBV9 CASSVTGANTEAFF TGTGCCAGCAGCGTAACGGGGGCGAACACTGAAGCTTTCTTT
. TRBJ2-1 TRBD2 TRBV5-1 CASSFAGETYNEQFF TGCGCCAGCAGCTTCGCGGGGGAGACCTACAATGAGCAGTTCTTC
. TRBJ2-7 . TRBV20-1 CSARDNGDEQYF TGCAGTGCTAGAGATAACGGCGACGAGCAGTACTTC
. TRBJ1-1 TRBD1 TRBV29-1 CSVRGTGGMNTEAFF TGCAGCGTTAGGGGGACAGGCGGAATGAACACTGAAGCTTTCTTT
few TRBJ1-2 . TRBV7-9 CASTPPGTPNYGYTF TGTGCCAGCACCCCACCCGGGACACCTAACTATGGCTACACCTTC
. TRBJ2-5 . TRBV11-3 CVRPGLQETQYF TGTGTTCGTCCGGGCCTCCAAGAGACCCAGTACTTC
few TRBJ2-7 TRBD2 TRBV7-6 CASSREGLHEQYF TGTGCCAGCAGCCGGGAGGGGTTACACGAGCAGTACTTC
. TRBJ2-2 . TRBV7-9 CASPPQQTTGELFF TGTGCCAGCCCCCCCCAGCAAACCACCGGGGAGCTGTTTTTT
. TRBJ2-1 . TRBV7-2 CASSLNNNEQFF TGTGCCAGCAGCCTGAATAACAATGAGCAGTTCTTC
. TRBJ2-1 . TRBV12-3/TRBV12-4 CASSEDHGPYNEQFF TGTGCCAGCAGTGAAGACCACGGTCCCTACAATGAGCAGTTCTTC
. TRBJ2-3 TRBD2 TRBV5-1 CASSLAGASTDTQYF TGTGCCAGCAGTCTAGCGGGGGCCAGCACAGATACGCAGTATTTT
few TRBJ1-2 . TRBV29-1 CSVTTRNSYGYTF TGCAGCGTTACCACGAGGAACAGCTATGGCTACACCTTC
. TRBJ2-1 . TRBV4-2 CASSQDRSGPGYEQFF TGTGCCAGCAGCCAAGATCGTAGCGGTCCAGGCTATGAGCAGTTCTTC
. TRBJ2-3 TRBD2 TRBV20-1 CSATSQRESTDTQYF TGCAGTGCTACCTCCCAGCGGGAGAGTACAGATACGCAGTATTTT
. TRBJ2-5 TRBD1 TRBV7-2 CASGHRGQETQYF TGTGCCAGCGGTCACAGGGGCCAAGAGACCCAGTACTTC
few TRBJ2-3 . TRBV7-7 CASSSTDSSTDTQYF TGTGCCAGCAGCTCCACCGACTCTAGCACAGATACGCAGTATTTT
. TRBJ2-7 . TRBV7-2 CASSLTGKRHEQYF TGTGCCAGCAGCTTAACCGGGAAGAGGCACGAGCAGTACTTC
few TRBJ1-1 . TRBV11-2 CASSLSLTDGSSRIF TGTGCCAGCAGCTTAAGTTTAACGGACGGATCATCGCGGATCTTT
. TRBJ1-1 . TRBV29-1 CSVERNTEAFF TGCAGCGTGGAAAGGAACACTGAAGCTTTCTTT
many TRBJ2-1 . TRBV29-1 CSVERYEQFF TGCAGCGTTGAAAGGTATGAGCAGTTCTTC
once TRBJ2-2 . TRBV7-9 CASSFYDGTGELFF TGTGCCAGCAGCTTTTACGACGGGACCGGGGAGCTGTTTTTT
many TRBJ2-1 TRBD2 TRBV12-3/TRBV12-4 CASSSGLAGHEQFF TGTGCCAGCAGTTCCGGACTAGCTGGGCATGAGCAGTTCTTC
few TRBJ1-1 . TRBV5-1 CASSPQVGGGMNTEAFF TGCGCCAGCAGCCCGCAGGTGGGGGGCGGGATGAACACTGAAGCTTTCTTT
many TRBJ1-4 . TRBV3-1 CASSQGEKLFF TGTGCCAGCAGCCAAGGTGAAAAACTGTTTTTT
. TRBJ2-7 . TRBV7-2 CASTPQGEQYF TGTGCCAGCACCCCTCAGGGCGAGCAGTACTTC
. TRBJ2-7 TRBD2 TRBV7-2 CASSLGGLATRYEQYF TGTGCCAGCAGCCTAGGGGGACTAGCGACTAGATACGAGCAGTACTTC
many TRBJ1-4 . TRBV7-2 CASSPTRVGEKLFF TGTGCCAGCAGTCCAACCCGTGTGGGCGAAAAACTGTTTTTT
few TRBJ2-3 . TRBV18 CASSPMTSTDTQYF TGTGCCAGCTCACCCATGACTAGCACAGATACGCAGTATTTT
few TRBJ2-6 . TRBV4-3 CASSQDPQGANVLTF TGCGCCAGCAGCCAAGATCCACAGGGGGCCAACGTCCTGACTTTC
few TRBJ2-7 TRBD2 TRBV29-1 CSVVGEGYEQYF TGCAGCGTTGTCGGGGAGGGGTACGAGCAGTACTTC
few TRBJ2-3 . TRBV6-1 CASSAGANTDTQYF TGTGCCAGCAGTGCGGGGGCCAACACAGATACGCAGTATTTT
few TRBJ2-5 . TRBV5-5 CASSRWNRAQETQYF TGTGCCAGCAGCCGATGGAACCGGGCTCAAGAGACCCAGTACTTC
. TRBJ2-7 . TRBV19 CASSKGLEAYEQYF TGTGCCAGTAGTAAGGGACTCGAAGCCTACGAGCAGTACTTC
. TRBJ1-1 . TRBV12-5 CASGLRSGAFF TGTGCTAGTGGTTTAAGATCGGGAGCTTTCTTT
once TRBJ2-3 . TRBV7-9 CASRPTGGGTDTQYF TGTGCCAGCAGACCTACAGGGGGAGGGACAGATACGCAGTATTTT
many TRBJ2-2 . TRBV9 CASRPGHYTGELFF TGTGCCAGCAGACCGGGACACTACACCGGGGAGCTGTTTTTT
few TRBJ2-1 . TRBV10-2 CASRGIRRASYNEQFF TGCGCCAGCAGGGGGATCAGGAGGGCCTCCTACAATGAGCAGTTCTTC
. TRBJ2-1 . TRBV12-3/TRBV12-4 CASSFGGNLPFYNEQFF TGTGCCAGCAGTTTTGGCGGGAACCTACCTTTCTACAATGAGCAGTTCTTC
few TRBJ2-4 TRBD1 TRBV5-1 CASRDRLMVPDIQYF TGCGCCAGCAGGGACAGGTTGATGGTTCCGGACATTCAGTACTTC
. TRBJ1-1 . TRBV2 CASIGLTPDTEAFF TGTGCCAGCATCGGACTCACACCAGACACTGAAGCTTTCTTT
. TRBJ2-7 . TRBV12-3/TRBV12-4 CASSPNRGLARHEQYF TGTGCCAGCAGTCCCAACCGGGGCCTCGCCAGGCACGAGCAGTACTTC
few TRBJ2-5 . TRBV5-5 CASSLGFGASREETQYF TGTGCCAGCAGCTTGGGCTTCGGGGCATCTAGGGAAGAGACCCAGTACTTC
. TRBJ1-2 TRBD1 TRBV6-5 CASSPQGGRYTF TGTGCCAGCAGCCCTCAGGGGGGACGCTACACCTTC
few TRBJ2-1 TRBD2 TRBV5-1 CASALGSGINEQFF TGCGCCAGCGCCCTTGGTAGCGGGATCAATGAGCAGTTCTTC
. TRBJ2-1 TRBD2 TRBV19 CATGVGGSGRSYNEQFF TGTGCCACCGGGGTAGGGGGGAGCGGGAGGTCTTACAATGAGCAGTTCTTC
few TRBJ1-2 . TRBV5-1 CASSFLPNGDYGYTF TGCGCCAGCAGCTTCCTTCCAAACGGGGACTATGGCTACACCTTC
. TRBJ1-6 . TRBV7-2 CASSLAHITEINSPLHF TGTGCCAGCAGCTTAGCGCATATTACGGAGATTAATTCACCCCTCCACTTT
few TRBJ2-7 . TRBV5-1 CASSSSVLSYEQYF TGCGCCAGCAGCTCAAGCGTTCTTTCCTACGAGCAGTACTTC
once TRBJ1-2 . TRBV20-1 CSGRMGPTYGYTF TGCAGTGGGAGAATGGGGCCAACGTATGGCTACACCTTC
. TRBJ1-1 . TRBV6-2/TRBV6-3 CASSYWESTEAFF TGTGCCAGCAGTTACTGGGAGAGCACTGAAGCTTTCTTT